What follows is one TCR beta chain and its context. This record belongs to a study of blood T cell repertoires in COVID-19. Study details: Specimens from acute and convalescent COVID-19 originated in the United States, Italy and Spain. T cells, B-cell-depleted T cells, or PBMCs provided the cDNA or gDNA that served as material.

Study processing details: Reference gene primers were amplified, and this amplification served to estimate nucleated cell counts. Here immunoSEQ multiplex PCR was the method, and the copy in TCRdb shows in-frame clones only, minus some. Clonal size and the V and J genes are those of that table, whereas D and trimming came from the DNA. The sample holds 79,000 or so clones, 65% to 90% seen once. CDR3 length: 13 residues. In germline, CDR1 is LGHNA, CDR2 YNFKEQ. V lost 6 bases to trimming and J lost 2 bases, with 11 bases between them. The chain employs TRBV4-2 and TRBJ2-7, with D unclear. Sequenced: peripheral blood. This TCR came from a human donor in a cohort sampled during active COVID-19. DNA for the CDR3: TGTGCCAGCAGTCTAACGAAAACCTACGAGCAGTACTTC. Amino acids: CASSLTKTYEQYF.